What follows describes a single TCR beta chain. The sample comes from a study of T cell responses to AZD1222 COVID-19 vaccine. Produced via immunoSEQ multiplex PCR; TCRdb's table is partial and in-frame only. The data hold about 96,000 clones, with 90% observed a single time. Looked up from germline, CDR1 is LNHNV and CDR2 is YYDKDF (reference sequence). The CDR3 length is 18 residues. The J segment lost 13 bases and the V segment lost 5 bases, leaving 28 bases of the junction unmatched. The source material was peripheral blood, sampled on day 0 of AZD1222 vaccination. The receptor was isolated from an adult in good health. The chain carries TRBV15 and TRBJ2-7; TRBD2 agrees at 8 bases. As DNA, the CDR3 is TGTGCCACCAGCGGGGGAAGCGGGAGCGCTCCCGGGGTGGGGTTCAGATACTTC. Its protein is CATSGGSGSAPGVGFRYF.